This T cell receptor (beta chain) was recorded in a study of blood T cells in healthy people across ages (dated by TCRdb to the mid-2010s). With respect to the entire study: In model experiments, template switching captured about one uniquely barcoded TCR beta cDNA molecule for every two T cells. Two additional independent replicas of 1 million unique cDNA reads from the same blood draw were analyzed for two donors (one aged 18 to 29 and one aged 80 or older). Age-related changes in TCR beta repertoire diversity were measured in the study by deep sequencing normalized with unique cDNA molecular identifiers. The donors were split into four age groups: young (average around 15 years), middle-aged (nearly 40), aged (more than 55) and long-lived (under 90). General study outcomes and caveats: Because the CMV infection status of the donors was unknown, age-related changes in expanded clonotypes may potentially have been confounded. Since profiling was done on bulk unsorted PBMCs, naive and antigen-experienced compartments could not be conclusively compared. The percentage of naive T cells measured by flow cytometry correlated strongly with observed TCR beta diversity. Estimates of total diversity based on one million sequenced T cells were considered lower bounds and underestimates. Compared with the aged group, the long-lived group had more naive CD4+ T cells, fewer expanded clones and increased TCR diversity, suggesting age selection. Observed TCR beta diversity per million T cells fell roughly linearly with age, and a significant reduction was already apparent by age roughly 40.

This clonotype appeared a few times. The antigen it recognizes is unknown. The junction and the germline gene differ at one end; a read error may be behind it. Systemically healthy Caucasian individuals from Russia, some 40 in total and aged about 6 to 95 years, were included as donors. Each donor gave 8 to 10 milliliters of peripheral blood, drawn into EDTA-treated Vacutainer tubes. Ficoll-Paque density-gradient centrifugation was used to isolate PBMCs, with at least 6.5 million per sample. Trizol reagent was used to extract total RNA from the PBMCs, yielding at least 5 micrograms per sample. For every donor, flow cytometry on a PBMC aliquot measured the percentage of naive CD45RAhigh/CD27high T cells. Sequences GTSNPN (CDR1) and SVGIG (CDR2) are obtained from the germline V gene (reference sequence). CDR3 length: 12 amino acids, cysteine to phenylalanine. The only DNA kept is the CDR3, 36 bases in frame from the first base.

Preparation of the library involved 5' RACE. Sequencing was performed on an Illumina HiSeq 2500. The second PCR ran for roughly 7 to 12 cycles and used a J-beta primer mix along with a sample-barcoded 5' primer. Each TCR beta cDNA molecule received a unique molecular identifier from a template-switch 5' adaptor carrying 12 random nucleotides. Each sample yielded at least 2.5 million CDR3-containing paired-end reads. The Mint cDNA synthesis kit, primed by a TRBC-specific oligonucleotide, was used to synthesize first-strand cDNA from all RNA. All cDNA was treated with uracil-DNA glycosylase and then went through a first 18-cycle PCR with the universal primers M1SS and BC2_uni_R. Processing in the source paper ran as follows. Normalization of each sample was performed by random selection of 1 million high-quality reads, each carrying a distinct molecular identifier. Instead of being binned into consensus sequences, reads with shared molecular identifiers were discarded. MiTCR, run with a Q25 quality threshold and the strictest error-elimination algorithm, handled CDR3 identification, clonotype clustering and error correction. A nonparametric unseen species model with Euler transformation was used to estimate lower-bound total TCR beta diversity. The public reads were reanalyzed by TCRdb: fastp trimming at Q25, MiXCR alignment, in-frame beta chains only. Rows are combined by CDR3 protein, so each entry shows the most common genes and DNA. These V and J calls rely on TCRdb rather than the paper's analysis. In all, the sample holds some 560,000 distinct CDR3 sequences, and roughly a quarter of those were seen once. In total, the top ten clones hold 3% to 4% of the sample.

These sequences were also reported in another study, on T cells of mothers and their children. As the second publication notes: Donors were nine systemically healthy Caucasian individuals: three mothers and their six children. cDNA synthesis used all of the extracted RNA, with 1.5 ug of RNA in each 15 ul reaction. In the second PCR, sample barcodes and 2-4 random nucleotides were introduced via the M1S primer. Over 9 million TCR beta CDR3 reads came from each mother, compared with several million reads from each child. Thymic selection similarly shapes TCR recombination output in related and unrelated pairs, with minor effect from inherited differences. Related mother-child pairs always showed normalized repertoire overlap that was slightly higher than in unrelated mother-child pairs, though the difference was never significant. No persistent microchimeric T cell clones were found, with a detection sensitivity of roughly 99 clones per million clonotypes. To look for features that set related mother-child pairs apart from unrelated individuals, the researchers ran deep NGS to compare the TCR beta repertoires of mothers and children. The mean age was about 40 +/- 4 years for the mothers and around 11 +/- 4 years for the children. Libraries were sequenced on Illumina HiSeq 2000 with 100+100 nt paired-end reads after adapter ligation with NEBNext reagents. Mother and child libraries were prepared a month apart and sequenced in separate runs to prevent cross-contamination. For each donor, between about 450,000 and 2,300,000 distinct TCR beta clonotypes were identified. Naive TCR beta clonotypes were estimated from low-frequency clonotypes matched to each donor's FACS-determined naive share, without sorting.

Source material: blood. This TCR derives from a boy under 10 years old in good health. Rearrangement joined TRBV30 to TRBJ1-2; the D segment cannot be called with confidence. The CDR3 has the sequence CAWSVALYGHTF. In nucleotides, the sequence is TGTGCCTGGAGTGTAGCCTTATATGGCCACACCTTC.